Following are 32 T cell receptor beta chains from one sample sequenced in a study of circulating CD8 cells and anti-PD-1 response in melanoma. Using approximately 16 ng of total RNA, TCR libraries were made with the QIAseq Immune Repertoire TCR panel. TCRdb ran MiXCR on the reads and lists one entry per CDR3 protein. The top ten hold roughly 12% of the sample, which has 550 to 800 distinct CDR3 sequences, roughly 5.9% seen once. Live CD3+CD8+TCRalphabeta+ cells were sorted into four subsets by PD-1 and/or TIGIT. The sample here was CD8+ T cells from PBMCs, taken at baseline or after one month of anti-PD-1 therapy (not recorded which). The receptors were sampled from a human donor with melanoma.

This clonotype is labeled as large. CDR3 amino acids: CASSLPRGNEQFF. CDR3 bases: TGTGCCAGCAGCTTACCCCGAGGCAATGAGCAGTTCTTC. The V and J genes are TRBV7-9 and TRBJ2-1; no firm D call. Germline CDR1 and CDR2: SEHNR and FQNEAQ (reference sequence). V was pared by 2 bases and J by 6 bases, with 8 bases between. The CDR3 extends over 13 amino acids.

This clonotype is medium-sized (0.01 to 0.1%) in the sample. The J gene is TRBJ2-3, the V gene TRBV6-4, with TRBD2 identical over 10 bases. V shed 4 bases, J shed 0 bases, and the junction held 4 bases outside the gene matches. Germline CDR1 and CDR2: MRHNA and SNTAGT. The CDR3 has 16 residues. The CDR3 DNA is TGTGCCAGCAGTGGCGGAGCGGGAGGGAGCACAGATACGCAGTATTTT. Its protein product is CASSGGAGGSTDTQYF.

In its sample, this clonotype is medium-sized. CDR3 in DNA: TGCAGCGTATGGGACAGCGACTCTGGAAACACCATATATTTT. This sequence encodes CSVWDSDSGNTIYF. The V call is TRBV29-1, the J call TRBJ1-3; 7 bases match TRBD1. The germline V gene encodes CDR1 SQVTM and CDR2 ANQGSEA. The CDR3 extends over 14 amino acids. With 6 bases clipped from V and 0 bases from J, the junction kept 5 bases outside the gene matches.

By share of the sample, this clonotype is large (0.1 to 1%). The chain links TRBV19 to TRBJ2-7; 9 bases match TRBD1. Trimming at V came to 3 bases and at J to 2 bases, leaving 11 bases not matched to a gene. Germline V lookup: CDR1 LNHDA, CDR2 SQIVND (reference sequence). The CDR3 is 17 amino acids. CDR3 in amino acids: CASSMVAGQGRTYEQYF. The CDR3 DNA sequence: TGTGCCAGTAGTATGGTGGCGGGACAGGGTAGGACCTACGAGCAGTACTTC.

This clonotype is large by share. The chain uses TRBV19 and TRBJ2-1, with a tentative D call TRBD2 (6 bases). Trimming removed 4 bases at V and 1 base at J, with 11 bases between. Germline CDR1 is LNHDA and CDR2 is SQIVND (reference sequence). The CDR3 is made up of 15 amino acids. DNA for the CDR3: TGTGCCAGTAGTAGCGGGGATAGGTCCTACAATGAGCAGTTCTTC. Translation: CASSSGDRSYNEQFF.

By its share, this clonotype is large. This chain connects TRBV6-5 to TRBJ1-2; TRBD1 might be the D (5 bases). Germline CDR1 MNHEY, CDR2 SVGAGI. V dropped 2 bases and J dropped 0 bases, with 7 bases sitting between them. The CDR3 sequence is 14 residues long. The CDR3 loop is CASSYATANYGYTF. Here the CDR3 DNA reads TGTGCCAGCAGTTACGCGACAGCTAACTATGGCTACACCTTC.

This rearrangement joins TRBV5-4 to TRBJ1-2; 8 bases line up with TRBD1. CDR1 is SGHNT, CDR2 YYREEE, per germline (reference sequence). Trimming at V came to 3 bases and at J to 2 bases, leaving 9 bases not matched to a gene. There are 16 residues in the CDR3. CDR3 sequence: CASSSIGTGLNYGYTF. The CDR3 DNA reads as TGTGCCAGCAGCTCAATTGGGACAGGCCTAAACTATGGCTACACCTTC.

This clonotype is classed as large. This rearrangement joins TRBV4-1 to TRBJ2-7, with D possibly TRBD1 on 5 matching bases. V gave up 0 bases and J gave up 7 bases, with 16 bases separating them. The CDR3 sequence is 15 residues long. Germline CDR1 MGHRA, CDR2 YSYEKL. This chain's CDR3 is CASSQDKDQGGEQYF. CDR3 nucleotides: TGCGCCAGCAGCCAAGATAAGGACCAGGGTGGAGAGCAGTACTTC.

This clonotype is medium-sized (0.01 to 0.1%) by share. V usage is TRBV12-3 or TRBV12-4 and J usage is TRBJ2-7, with 10 bases identical to TRBD1. The J segment lost 4 bases and the V segment lost 6 bases, leaving 6 bases of the junction unmatched. This CDR3 is built from 14 residues. The CDR3: CASSRWDRGYEQYF. The CDR3 coding sequence is TGTGCCAGCAGCCGCTGGGACAGGGGTTACGAGCAGTACTTC.

This clonotype is labeled large. This chain links TRBV24-1 with TRBJ1-1; no firm D call. V lost 3 bases and J 0 bases, leaving 10 bases between the germline ends. CDR3 length: 15 residues. Germline V gives CDR1 KGHDR, CDR2 SFDVKD. The chain's CDR3 is CATSDSGRLNTEAFF. CDR3 DNA: TGTGCCACCAGTGATAGCGGGCGGTTGAACACTGAAGCTTTCTTT.

The gene calls are TRBV27 and TRBJ2-1; 7 bases fit TRBD2. This CDR3 is built from 14 residues. With V trimmed by 11 bases and J by 7 bases, 14 bases remained unmatched. CDR1 is MNHEY and CDR2 is SMNVEV in the germline V gene (reference sequence). The CDR3 here is CAGNDLAAGNEQFF. DNA of the CDR3: TGTGCCGGCAACGATTTGGCAGCGGGAAATGAGCAGTTCTTC.

By share, this clonotype counts as large. V usage is TRBV28 and J usage is TRBJ2-1, with D possibly being TRBD1 (6 bases). CDR1 is MDHEN and CDR2 is SYDVKM in the germline V gene. The CDR3 spans 12 residues. V was shortened by 6 bases and J by 8 bases, with 11 bases between the two germline ends. The CDR3 DNA is TGTGCCAGCAGCCAGGGGATGGATGAGCAGTTCTTC. Amino acids: CASSQGMDEQFF.

Details on this clonotype: A much larger clone sits a single nucleotide away, making a read error possible. The final CDR3 position lacks the conserved phenylalanine or tryptophan, pointing to a likely read error. The chain carries TRBV28 and TRBJ2-3; tentatively, D is TRBD1 (6 bases). There are 15 residues in the CDR3. V lost 4 bases and J lost 4, with 15 bases in between. Germline CDR1 and CDR2: MDHEN and SYDVKM. The CDR3 region is CASSYVQGRADTQYL. The CDR3 DNA reads as TGTGCCAGCAGTTACGTACAGGGTCGCGCAGATACGCAGTATCTT.

Concerning this clonotype itself: This may be a read error, as it is one base from a much larger clone. The CDR3 bases are TGTGCCAGCAGTTCCCGGGACCTGCCAGTCTACGAGCAGTGCTTC. Its protein is CASSSRDLPVYEQCF. This chain uses TRBV28 with TRBJ2-7; D is tentatively TRBD1 or TRBD2 (5 bases each). The CDR3 has 15 amino acids. CDR1 and CDR2 (germline): MDHEN, SYDVKM.

Sample share makes this clonotype large (0.1 to 1%). J is TRBJ2-7 and V is TRBV11-2; 9 nucleotides align to TRBD2. The junction had 6 bases not matched to a gene; V was cut back by 2 bases and J by 4 bases. Germline V CDR1 and CDR2: SGHAT, FQNNGV. This CDR3 contains 15 residues. CDR3 coding DNA: TGTGCCAGCAGCTTAAGCGGCGGGGGGGGTTACGAGCAGTACTTC. Amino acids: CASSLSGGGGYEQYF.

This clonotype is large within its sample. This rearrangement joins TRBV24-1 to TRBJ2-3; tentative D call: TRBD1 (5 bases). Germline CDR1 KGHDR, CDR2 SFDVKD. The CDR3 totals 14 residues. Trimming left V 3 bases short and J 4 bases short, with 10 bases between. The CDR3 protein is CATSDGKGPDTQYF. CDR3 bases: TGTGCCACCAGTGATGGGAAGGGGCCAGATACGCAGTATTTT.

By sample share, this clonotype is large. The J gene is TRBJ2-6, the V gene TRBV19, with D possibly matching TRBD2 (5 bases). The CDR3 has 16 amino acids. V was cut by 6 bases and J by 1 base, with 13 bases left in between. The germline V gene encodes CDR1 LNHDA and CDR2 SQIVND (reference sequence). DNA for the CDR3: TGTGCCAGTAGGGACTTATTGACGTCTGGGGCCAACGTCCTGACTTTC. It codes for CASRDLLTSGANVLTF.

This clonotype is large (0.1 to 1%) by share. This CDR3 is CASSIGQGGYEQYF. CDR3 nucleotides: TGTGCCAGTAGCATCGGACAGGGGGGCTACGAGCAGTACTTC. The chain employs TRBV19 and TRBJ2-7, with TRBD1 matching 10 bases. V lost 6 bases and J lost 3; bases outside the gene matches: 5. This CDR3 contains 14 residues. Looked up from germline, CDR1 is LNHDA and CDR2 is SQIVND (reference sequence).

This clonotype is labeled large (0.1 to 1%). This rearrangement joins TRBV11-2 to TRBJ2-5; TRBD1 might be the D (5 bases). Germline V gives CDR1 SGHAT, CDR2 FQNNGV. Trimming left V 4 bases short and J 2 bases short, with 14 bases between. The CDR3 consists of 15 residues. The CDR3 DNA reads TGTGCCAGCAGCTCCCAGGGTAACAGGCAAGAGACCCAGTACTTC. It specifies CASSSQGNRQETQYF.

As to this clonotype: One end of the junction is discordant with germline, which a read error may explain. The rearrangement links TRBV11-2 to TRBJ2-5, with D unresolved. Germline CDR1 and CDR2: SGHAT and FQNNGV. The CDR3 runs 14 residues. CDR3 residues: CASSLDLLQESQYF. In DNA form, the CDR3 reads TGTGCCAGCAGCTTAGATCTCCTCCAAGAGTCCCAGTACTTC.

By proportion, this clonotype is large. V and J are TRBV27 and TRBJ2-1; D is undetermined. The CDR3 runs to 14 residues. Germline CDR1 reads MNHEY; CDR2 reads SMNVEV (reference sequence). Trimming left V 6 bases short and J 2 bases short, with 11 bases between. CDR3 nucleotides: TGTGCCAGCAGCCCCGCTCAGACCTACAATGAGCAGTTCTTC. Translated, it gives CASSPAQTYNEQFF.

The CDR3 spells CASINPGLAGPRSYEQYF. The CDR3 nucleotides read TGTGCCAGCATTAATCCGGGACTAGCGGGCCCCCGCTCCTACGAGCAGTACTTC. This chain joins TRBV2 and TRBJ2-7; 12 bases match TRBD2. In germline, CDR1 is SNHLY, CDR2 FYNNEI. V trimming: 7 bases; J trimming: 0 bases; junction bases outside the gene matches: 13. The CDR3 is 18 amino acids. Filled out from reference TRBV2 and TRBJ2-7, the complete variable domain reads EPEVTQTPSHQVTQMGQEVILRCVPISNHLYFYWYRQILGQKVEFLVSFYNNEISEKSEIFDDQFSVERPDGSNFTLKIRSTKLEDSAMYFCASINPGLAGPRSYEQYFGPGTRLTVT.

By its share, this clonotype is large. This rearrangement joins TRBV5-6 to TRBJ2-7; D gene uncertain. This CDR3 is built from 13 residues. Germline V gene sequence: CDR1 SGHDT, CDR2 YYEEEE. The V end was cut by 0 bases, the J end by 2 bases, with 6 bases between. The CDR3 spells CASSLGRAYEQYF. The DNA of the CDR3 is TGTGCCAGCAGCTTGGGGAGAGCCTACGAGCAGTACTTC.

In this sample, this clonotype is medium-sized. This chain joins TRBV20-1 and TRBJ2-7; a possible D gene is TRBD2 (6 bases). Germline V CDR1 and CDR2: DFQATT, SNEGSKA (reference sequence). V dropped 6 bases and J dropped 0 bases, with 12 bases sitting between them. The CDR3 extends over 13 amino acids. DNA of the CDR3: TGCAGTGCCCGGGACTCCAGCTCCTACGAGCAGTACTTC. Its protein product is CSARDSSSYEQYF.

In this sample, this clonotype is large. The chain joins TRBV28 to TRBJ2-7; 9 positions match TRBD1. The CDR3 consists of 16 residues. Germline CDR1 and CDR2: MDHEN and SYDVKM. Trimming took 5 bases from V and 5 from J; bases not matched to a gene: 13. Written as DNA, the CDR3 is TGTGCCAGCAGTCAATACATACAGGGGGCAGAGAACGAGCAGTACTTC. Translating it yields CASSQYIQGAENEQYF.

Relative to its sample, this clonotype is large. J is TRBJ2-6 and V is TRBV27; 8 positions match TRBD2. CDR1 and CDR2 (germline): MNHEY, SMNVEV (reference sequence). CDR3 length: 16 residues. Germline trimming cut 6 bases from V and 1 base from J; bases unmatched to any gene: 5. As DNA, the CDR3 is TGTGCCAGCAGGCCCATAGCGGGGTCTGGGGCCAACGTCCTGACTTTC. Translating it yields CASRPIAGSGANVLTF.

Sample share makes this clonotype medium-sized. The rearrangement links TRBV19 to TRBJ2-1; 8 bases align to TRBD1. The CDR3 sequence is 14 residues long. Germline V gene data show CDR1 as LNHDA and CDR2 as SQIVND (reference sequence). The trim removed 6 bases at V and 6 bases at J, leaving 7 bases unmatched. This CDR3 reads CASSPQGAPNEQFF. CDR3 DNA: TGTGCCAGTAGCCCCCAGGGGGCGCCCAATGAGCAGTTCTTC.

The chain carries TRBV19 and TRBJ1-2; no definite D call. Germline V lookup: CDR1 LNHDA, CDR2 SQIVND (reference sequence). V was pared by 5 bases and J by 7 bases, with 11 bases between. The CDR3 extends over 12 amino acids. The CDR3 sequence is CASSQPPGGYTF. The CDR3 nucleotides read TGTGCCAGTAGTCAACCCCCCGGTGGCTACACCTTC.

By frequency in the sample, this clonotype is large. This chain uses TRBV6-2 or TRBV6-3 with TRBJ2-5, with a possible D match to TRBD2 (5 bases). The CDR3 runs to 12 residues. Trimming stripped 8 bases from V and 3 bases from J, with 10 bases between. The germline V gene has CDR1 MNHEY and CDR2 SVGEGT. The CDR3 spells CASSGLEETQYF. The CDR3 coding sequence is TGTGCCAGCTCGGGGTTGGAAGAGACCCAGTACTTC.

This clonotype was picked up a small number of times. The chain is built from TRBV19 and TRBJ1-1, with D tentatively TRBD1 (6 bases). Trimming cost V 6 bases and J 1 base, with 12 bases left between them. The CDR3 spans 14 residues. Germline-derived CDR1 and CDR2 are LNHDA and SQIVND (reference sequence). CDR3 nucleotides: TGTGCCAGTAGACCGGGACACCAGAACACTGAAGCTTTCTTT. It yields the protein CASRPGHQNTEAFF.

This clonotype is large. V is TRBV2 and J is TRBJ2-7; 8 bases fit TRBD2. The CDR3 consists of 16 residues. V gave up 1 base and J gave up 1 base; unmatched junction bases: 6. The germline gives CDR1 SNHLY, CDR2 FYNNEI. The CDR3, as DNA: TGTGCCAGCAGTGAAGGGTGGAGCGGGGGTTCCTACGAGCAGTACTTC. Its translation is CASSEGWSGGSYEQYF. The full variable domain, completed using reference TRBV2 and TRBJ2-7, is EPEVTQTPSHQVTQMGQEVILRCVPISNHLYFYWYRQILGQKVEFLVSFYNNEISEKSEIFDDQFSVERPDGSNFTLKIRSTKLEDSAMYFCASSEGWSGGSYEQYFGPGTRLTVT.

As for this clonotype: It may be a read error: a sequence one base away is much more abundant. The genes are TRBV5-4 and TRBJ2-7; D remains unclear. The V gene's germline CDR1 is SGHNT and CDR2 YYREEE (reference sequence). This CDR3 spans 13 amino acids. V was pared by 7 bases and J by 1 base, with 12 bases between. CDR3 DNA: TGTGCCAGCGGCTCCAGAGATTCCTACGAGCAGTACTTC. This codes for CASGSRDSYEQYF.